What follows are 24 T cell receptor beta chains derived from one specimen sequenced in a study of blood T cell repertoires in COVID-19. TCRdb's copy holds only in-frame clones and misses some; the assay was immunoSEQ multiplex PCR. The profile covers about 150,000 clones, with 80% to 85% appearing a single time and less than 9% taken by the ten largest. The sample consisted of peripheral blood. Receptors were obtained from a man aged 25 to 40 with COVID-19, enrolled during active disease.

V and J are TRBV25-1 and TRBJ2-2; TRBD1 aligns across 9 bases. CDR1 is MGHDK, CDR2 SYGVNS, per germline. V shed 5 bases and J 3 bases; nucleotides not matched to a gene: 7. CDR3 length: 16 amino acids. DNA of the CDR3: TGTGCCAGCAGTAGACGACAGGGGGAGGACACCGGGGAGCTGTTTTTT. This translates into CASSRRQGEDTGELFF.

The chain links TRBV19 to TRBJ2-7, with D possibly matching TRBD2 (6 bases). Trimming took 5 bases from V and 1 from J, leaving 15 bases between them. The CDR3 has 15 residues. Per the germline V gene, CDR1 is LNHDA and CDR2 is SQIVND (reference sequence). CDR3 nucleotides: TGTGCCAGTAGTCCAAGCAGCGGAGGGTCCTACGAGCAGTACTTC. Protein sequence: CASSPSSGGSYEQYF. Filled out from reference TRBV19 and TRBJ2-7, the complete variable domain reads DGGITQSPKYLFRKEGQNVTLSCEQNLNHDAMYWYRQDPGQGLRLIYYSQIVNDFQKGDIAEGYSVSREKKESFPLTVTSAQKNPTAFYLCASSPSSGGSYEQYFGPGTRLTVT.

J is TRBJ2-2 and V is TRBV27, with TRBD2 matching 7 bases. The CDR3 contains 15 residues. V shed 2 bases and J 2 bases; nucleotides not matched to a gene: 2. The germline CDR1 and CDR2 sequences are MNHEY and SMNVEV (reference sequence). DNA for the CDR3: TGTGCCAGCAGTTTACGGACTAGAAACACCGGGGAGCTGTTTTTT. It yields the protein CASSLRTRNTGELFF.

The V gene is TRBV6-2 or TRBV6-3, the J gene TRBJ2-3; TRBD1 aligns across 8 bases. Germline values: CDR1 MNHEY, CDR2 SVGEGT. V lost 6 bases and J lost 6; bases outside the gene matches: 8. The CDR3 runs 14 residues. CDR3 nucleotide sequence: TGTGCCAGCAGCTCGGGACAGGAGACCGATACGCAGTATTTT. Translation: CASSSGQETDTQYF.

V usage is TRBV30 and J usage is TRBJ2-1, with D possibly TRBD1 on 5 matching bases. V was clipped by 5 bases and J by 0 bases, with 8 bases between them. Germline loops: CDR1 GTSNPN, CDR2 SVGIG (reference sequence). CDR3 size: 13 residues. CDR3 amino acids: CAWADSSYNEQFF. CDR3 sequence (DNA): TGTGCCTGGGCAGACAGCTCCTACAATGAGCAGTTCTTC.

Concerning this clone itself: The identical CDR3 is also encoded by other nucleotide sequences in the sample. V gene TRBV6-5 combines with J gene TRBJ2-7; no definite D call. Trimming removed 2 bases at V and 0 bases at J, with 8 bases between. Germline-derived CDR1 and CDR2 are MNHEY and SVGAGI. CDR3 length equals 14 residues. The CDR3 loop reads CASSYGRSSYEQYF. CDR3 nucleotides: TGTGCCAGCAGTTACGGCCGAAGCTCCTACGAGCAGTACTTC.

The sample holds a few counts of this clone. The V call is TRBV11-3, the J call TRBJ2-1; TRBD2 aligns across 11 bases. The V gene end was trimmed by 3 bases and the J gene end by 4 bases; junction bases not matched to a gene: 11. Per the germline V gene, CDR1 is SGHNT and CDR2 is YENEEA. The CDR3 loop spans 18 amino acids. In DNA form, the CDR3 reads TGTGCCAGCAGCTTCTCCGGGGTAGCGGGAGGGAGGTACAATGAGCAGTTCTTC. Protein product: CASSFSGVAGGRYNEQFF.

J is TRBJ2-4 and V is TRBV18; 8 bases map to TRBD1. Trimming at V came to 3 bases and at J to 5 bases, leaving 3 bases not matched to a gene. Per germline, CDR1 KGHSH and CDR2 LQKENI. This CDR3 has 14 residues. CDR3 amino acids: CASSPGQAENIQYF. CDR3 nucleotide sequence: TGTGCCAGCTCACCGGGACAGGCGGAAAACATTCAGTACTTC.

The count of this clone is one. Sequence at one end of the junction differs from germline and may be a read error. The genes are TRBV7-2 and TRBJ2-3; D perhaps matches TRBD1 (6 bases). The CDR3 is 17 residues long. Germline loops: CDR1 SGHTA, CDR2 FQGNSA. CDR3 loop: CASNLRTPGHPSDTQYF. In DNA, the CDR3 is TGTGCCAGCAACTTACGGACGCCGGGACACCCGTCAGATACGCAGTATTTT.

This chain links TRBV28 with TRBJ1-3; D is perhaps TRBD1 (5 bases). Germline CDR1 and CDR2: MDHEN and SYDVKM. The CDR3 loop spans 12 amino acids. Trimming took 5 bases from V and 7 from J, leaving 9 bases between them. CDR3: CASSHGGNTIYF. The CDR3 nucleotides read TGTGCCAGCAGTCATGGGGGGAACACCATATATTTT.

The CDR3 bases are TGTGCCAGTAGTATGGGACAGGGGTACACCTTC. This gives the protein CASSMGQGYTF. The rearrangement uses TRBV19 and TRBJ1-2, with TRBD1 matching 10 bases. Germline V CDR1 and CDR2: LNHDA, SQIVND (reference sequence). The CDR3 contains 11 residues. The junction had 0 bases not matched to a gene; V was cut back by 3 bases and J by 11 bases.

The chain carries TRBV10-1 and TRBJ2-3; no reliable D call. CDR3 length: 14 residues. V gave up 2 bases and J gave up 5 bases, with 11 bases separating them. The germline gives CDR1 WNHNN, CDR2 SYGVQD (reference sequence). The CDR3 DNA is TGCGCCAGCAGTGAGACCCGAGGATTAGATACGCAGTATTTT. This translates into CASSETRGLDTQYF.

This chain joins TRBV9 and TRBJ2-3; TRBD2 aligns across 14 bases. The ends lost 4 bases at V and 2 bases at J; junction bases unmatched: 9. This CDR3 is built from 18 residues. Germline-derived CDR1 and CDR2 are SGDLS and YYNGEE. DNA of the CDR3: TGTGCCAGCAGCCTCCTGGGACTAGCGGGAGACCTCACAGATACGCAGTATTTT. This encodes CASSLLGLAGDLTDTQYF.

CDR3 protein: CATSDAGGAGRYGYTF. The CDR3 DNA is TGTGCCACCAGTGACGCGGGAGGGGCCGGCCGCTATGGCTACACCTTC. The V call is TRBV24-1, the J call TRBJ1-2, with a tentative D call TRBD1 (5 bases). Trimming cost V 4 bases and J 4 bases, with 18 bases left between them. This CDR3 spans 16 amino acids. CDR1 KGHDR and CDR2 SFDVKD come from the germline V gene.

In its sample, this clone was seen once. This sequence joins TRBV5-6 and TRBJ2-7; weak D call: TRBD2 (5 bases). The germline V gene encodes CDR1 SGHDT and CDR2 YYEEEE. The CDR3 is 11 amino acids. Trimming removed 7 bases from V and 5 bases from J, with 10 bases in between. The CDR3 coding sequence is TGTGCCAGCGAGAAGGAGGACGAGCAGTACTTC. Its protein is CASEKEDEQYF.

The V call is TRBV18, the J call TRBJ1-4; tentatively, D is TRBD1 (6 bases). V lost 3 bases, J lost 7 bases, and 15 bases lay in between. CDR1 KGHSH and CDR2 LQKENI come from the germline V gene. The CDR3 is 15 amino acids. The CDR3 is CASSPSRDIFEKLFF. Written as DNA, the CDR3 is TGTGCCAGCTCACCGTCCCGGGACATTTTTGAAAAACTGTTTTTT.

The chain joins TRBV19 to TRBJ1-1; a weak D match, TRBD1 (6 bases). The CDR3 length is 14 residues. Trimming shortened V by 3 bases and J by 3 bases, and 11 bases separated the two germline ends. Germline CDR1 and CDR2: LNHDA and SQIVND (reference sequence). The CDR3 reads CASSIPGGYTEAFF. CDR3 DNA sequence: TGTGCCAGTAGTATTCCGGGGGGCTACACTGAAGCTTTCTTT.

The V call is TRBV19, the J call TRBJ2-7, with 9 bases aligning to TRBD1. V shed 5 bases, J shed 4 bases, and the junction held 9 bases outside the gene matches. In germline, CDR1 is LNHDA, CDR2 SQIVND (reference sequence). The CDR3 has 15 residues. The DNA for the CDR3 is TGTGCCAGTAGTCCTTGGACAGGGGTTGCTTACGAGCAGTACTTC. Protein: CASSPWTGVAYEQYF.

The CDR3 region has the DNA TGTGCTAGTGGCCAGGGGACAGGGTTAGGAGAGACCCAGTACTTC. Protein: CASGQGTGLGETQYF. This sequence joins TRBV12-5 and TRBJ2-5, with TRBD1 matching over 9 bases. The CDR3 is 15 residues long. Unmatched junction bases numbered 9, after V lost 6 bases and J lost 4 bases. Germline CDR1 is LGHNT and CDR2 is FRNRAP.

The chain couples TRBV5-1 to TRBJ2-1; D ambiguous. Trimming pared 4 bases from V and 4 bases from J, leaving 3 bases between. Per germline, CDR1 SGHRS and CDR2 YFSETQ. CDR3 size: 11 residues. CDR3 DNA: TGCGCCAGCAGCCAATACAATGAGCAGTTCTTC. Translated, it gives CASSQYNEQFF.

The CDR3 DNA reads as TGCAGTGCTAGTCCCTACAGGGCCTTCAAGGAAGCTTTCTTT. This gives the protein CSASPYRAFKEAFF. The chain links TRBV20-1 to TRBJ1-1; TRBD1 is a possible D gene (6 bases). Trimming left V 3 bases short and J 8 bases short, with 19 bases between. This CDR3 is 14 amino acids long. CDR1 DFQATT and CDR2 SNEGSKA come from the germline V gene (reference sequence).

The chain joins TRBV4-3 to TRBJ2-6; D is undetermined. The germline V gene encodes CDR1 LGHNA and CDR2 YSLEER. Between the trimmed V and J ends, which lost 0 bases and 1 base, there was a span of 10 bases. This CDR3 is 17 amino acids long. CDR3: CASSQDWSVSGANVLTF. In nucleotides, the CDR3 is TGCGCCAGCAGCCAAGATTGGAGCGTATCTGGGGCCAACGTCCTGACTTTC.

This clone was observed once. The chain links TRBV7-3 to TRBJ2-3, with D possibly matching TRBD2 (5 bases). Germline V gives CDR1 SGHTA, CDR2 FQGTGA. The V end lost 4 bases, the J end lost 2 bases, and 10 bases lay between the germline ends. CDR3 length equals 14 residues. CDR3 in DNA: TGTGCCAGCAGCTCCGTACGGGACACAGATACGCAGTATTTT. Protein sequence: CASSSVRDTDTQYF.

In its sample, this clone was seen a few times. V and J are TRBV25-1 and TRBJ2-7; 7 nucleotides align to TRBD2. V lost 5 bases and J lost 5; bases outside the gene matches: 12. The CDR3 covers 15 residues. CDR1 and CDR2 (germline): MGHDK, SYGVNS. The CDR3: CASSIRDYVNNEQYF. The CDR3 DNA follows: TGTGCCAGCAGTATCCGGGACTATGTGAATAACGAGCAGTACTTC.